This passage covers 25 T cell receptor beta chains from one sample sequenced in a study of blood T cell repertoires in COVID-19. Assay used: immunoSEQ multiplex PCR; TCRdb lists only in-frame clones, some missing. The sample has about 260,000 clones, around 90% seen once; the top ten hold around 5%. The sequenced material came from peripheral blood. These receptors were obtained from a woman aged 60-70 years with COVID-19, enrolled during active disease.

The rearrangement uses TRBV7-7 and TRBJ2-1; D possibly corresponds to TRBD1 (6 bases). V lost 5 bases to trimming and J lost 8 bases, with 19 bases between them. The CDR3 runs to 15 residues. Germline V gives CDR1 SSHAT, CDR2 FNYEAQ (reference sequence). CDR3 sequence reads: CASSPSWDMTYEQFF. Written as DNA, the CDR3 is TGTGCCAGCAGCCCATCGTGGGACATGACCTATGAGCAGTTCTTC.

Worth noting for this clone: This sample includes further DNA sequences coding for the same CDR3. The chain has TRBV2 and TRBJ2-3, with TRBD2 identical over 7 bases. The junction had 12 bases not matched to a gene; V was cut back by 6 bases and J by 0 bases. The CDR3 extends over 17 amino acids. The germline CDR1 and CDR2 sequences are SNHLY and FYNNEI. The CDR3 sequence: CASSQETGGSSTDTQYF. The DNA for the CDR3 is TGTGCCAGCAGCCAGGAGACGGGAGGATCTAGCACAGATACGCAGTATTTT.

The genes are TRBV28 and TRBJ2-7, with 7 bases identical to TRBD2. CDR1 and CDR2 (germline): MDHEN, SYDVKM. This CDR3 contains 13 residues. The ends lost 4 bases at V and 2 bases at J; junction bases unmatched: 2. In DNA form, the CDR3 reads TGTGCCAGCAGTTCGGGACTACCCTACGAGCAGTACTTC. Protein: CASSSGLPYEQYF.

This sequence joins TRBV5-6 and TRBJ1-1; D is ambiguous. This CDR3 is 12 amino acids long. Trimming pared 5 bases from V and 0 bases from J, leaving 5 bases between. From germline, CDR1 is SGHDT and CDR2 YYEEEE. CDR3 residues: CASRRMNTEAFF. CDR3 nucleotide sequence: TGTGCCAGCAGGCGGATGAACACTGAAGCTTTCTTT. The full variable domain, its missing parts supplied by reference TRBV5-6 and TRBJ1-1, is DAGVTQSPTHLIKTRGQQVTLRCSPKSGHDTVSWYQQALGQGPQFIFQYYEEEERQRGNFPDRFSGHQFPNYSSELNVNALLLGDSALYLCASRRMNTEAFFGQGTRLTVV.

The chain combines TRBV7-9 with TRBJ1-2; D unclear. Germline V gene lookup returns CDR1 SEHNR and CDR2 FQNEAQ (reference sequence). The CDR3 totals 15 residues. Deletions cut 1 base from V and 0 bases from J, with 9 bases between. CDR3 region: CASSLGAAANYGYTF. The CDR3, as DNA: TGTGCCAGCAGCTTAGGGGCAGCAGCTAACTATGGCTACACCTTC.

This clone showed up just once. This rearrangement joins TRBV28 to TRBJ1-2; D not certain. V was pared by 6 bases and J by 4 bases, with 15 bases between. Germline assignment: CDR1 MDHEN and CDR2 SYDVKM. This CDR3 contains 14 residues. Written as DNA, the CDR3 is TGTGCCAGCAGATACAACCGGGCGGGCTATGGCTACACCTTC. As protein: CASRYNRAGYGYTF.

On this clone: This could be a read error, since a much larger clone is one nucleotide away. The same CDR3 arises from other DNA sequences in this sample as well. This rearrangement joins TRBV4-1 to TRBJ1-4, with D uncertain. The germline gives CDR1 MGHRA, CDR2 YSYEKL. Trimming pared 1 base from V and 5 bases from J, leaving 5 bases between. The CDR3 sequence is 13 residues long. For the CDR3, the DNA is TGCGCCAGCAGCCAAGCCCTCAATGAAAAACTGTTTTTT. It codes for CASSQALNEKLFF.

The genes are TRBV29-1 and TRBJ1-2, with D tentatively TRBD1 (6 bases). The CDR3 totals 12 residues. From germline, CDR1 is SQVTM and CDR2 ANQGSEA. V was shortened by 6 bases and J by 7 bases, with 15 bases between the two germline ends. This CDR3 is CSVGQQVSGYTF. The DNA for the CDR3 is TGCAGCGTAGGACAGCAAGTCAGTGGCTACACCTTC.

This rearrangement joins TRBV2 to TRBJ2-5; 8 bases align to TRBD2. V lost 3 bases and J lost 4; bases outside the gene matches: 4. The CDR3 runs 14 residues. Germline values: CDR1 SNHLY, CDR2 FYNNEI. In nucleotides, the CDR3 is TGTGCCAGCAGTGAGGGACTAGTGGGAGAGACCCAGTACTTC. Translating gives CASSEGLVGETQYF.

This rearrangement joins TRBV4-1 to TRBJ2-7, with a tentative D call TRBD1 (6 bases). Germline values: CDR1 MGHRA, CDR2 YSYEKL. V lost 4 bases, J lost 3 bases, and 16 bases lay in between. The CDR3 totals 15 residues. In DNA form, the CDR3 reads TGCGCCAGCAGCCCTTATCGGACAGAGAGCTACGAGCAGTACTTC. It specifies CASSPYRTESYEQYF.

The rearrangement uses TRBV15 and TRBJ1-2; 7 nucleotides match TRBD1. CDR1 is LNHNV and CDR2 is YYDKDF in the germline V gene (reference sequence). V lost 5 bases and J lost 1; bases outside the gene matches: 7. CDR3 length: 15 amino acids. Written as DNA, the CDR3 is TGTGCCACCAGCCTGAGGGGGGACAGTAACTATGGCTACACCTTC. Encoded protein: CATSLRGDSNYGYTF. Filled out from reference TRBV15 and TRBJ1-2, the complete variable domain reads DAMVIQNPRYQVTQFGKPVTLSCSQTLNHNVMYWYQQKSSQAPKLLFHYYDKDFNNEADTPDNFQSRRPNTSFCFLDIRSPGLGDTAMYLCATSLRGDSNYGYTFGSGTRLTVV.

The chain recombines TRBV7-2 with TRBJ2-3; D gene ambiguous. The germline V and J ends were trimmed by 2 bases and 0 bases, with 9 bases remaining between them. CDR3 size: 15 residues. From germline, CDR1 is SGHTA and CDR2 FQGNSA. The CDR3 is CASSLTRTSTDTQYF. The CDR3 region has the DNA TGTGCCAGCAGCTTAACGAGAACTAGCACAGATACGCAGTATTTT. The full variable domain, its missing parts supplied by reference TRBV7-2 and TRBJ2-3, is GAGVSQSPSNKVTEKGKDVELRCDPISGHTALYWYRQSLGQGLEFLIYFQGNSAPDKSGLPSDRFSAERTGGSVSTLTIQRTQQEDSAVYLCASSLTRTSTDTQYFGPGTRLTVL.

The chain joins TRBV6-5 to TRBJ2-1; 10 bases map to TRBD2. Per germline, CDR1 MNHEY and CDR2 SVGAGI. The CDR3 has 16 residues. Trimming cost V 0 bases and J 7 bases; bases outside gene matches: 6. Here the CDR3 reads CASSYSASGSRNEQFF. The CDR3 bases are TGTGCCAGCAGTTACTCGGCTAGCGGGAGTAGGAATGAGCAGTTCTTC.

The chain carries TRBV7-2 and TRBJ2-7; 9 nucleotides align to TRBD2. Germline CDR1 is SGHTA and CDR2 is FQGNSA. The CDR3 is 14 residues long. The junction had 10 bases not matched to a gene; V was cut back by 6 bases and J by 7 bases. In DNA, the CDR3 is TGTGCCAGCAGTGTAGCGGGAGTCCCGGGTGAGCAGTACTTC. This codes for CASSVAGVPGEQYF.

This clone came up a few times. The chain employs TRBV5-1 and TRBJ2-1, with D perhaps matching TRBD1 (5 bases). CDR3 length: 13 amino acids. Germline CDR1 and CDR2: SGHRS and YFSETQ. V shed 4 bases and J shed 9 bases, with 14 bases lying between them. CDR3 sequence: CASSASRVGEQFF. The CDR3 DNA sequence: TGCGCCAGCAGCGCCAGCAGGGTCGGTGAGCAGTTCTTC.

The V call is TRBV5-6, the J call TRBJ1-2; 8 bases map to TRBD1. V gave up 3 bases and J gave up 8 bases; unmatched junction bases: 15. This CDR3 spans 16 amino acids. Germline CDR1 and CDR2: SGHDT and YYEEEE. CDR3 region: CASSYGQGLQLPGYTF. The CDR3 DNA follows: TGTGCCAGCAGCTACGGACAGGGTCTTCAACTACCGGGCTACACCTTC. Full variable domain (rest looked up from reference TRBV5-6 and TRBJ1-2): DAGVTQSPTHLIKTRGQQVTLRCSPKSGHDTVSWYQQALGQGPQFIFQYYEEEERQRGNFPDRFSGHQFPNYSSELNVNALLLGDSALYLCASSYGQGLQLPGYTFGSGTRLTVV.

V gene TRBV19 combines with J gene TRBJ2-2; 9 nucleotides match TRBD2. CDR1 and CDR2 (germline): LNHDA, SQIVND (reference sequence). CDR3 size: 15 residues. The trim removed 5 bases at V and 7 bases at J, leaving 8 bases unmatched. CDR3 sequence reads: CASSGLAGVDGELFF. The CDR3 nucleotides read TGTGCCAGTAGTGGTTTAGCGGGAGTGGACGGGGAGCTGTTTTTT. The whole variable domain, filled in from reference TRBV19 and TRBJ2-2, reads DGGITQSPKYLFRKEGQNVTLSCEQNLNHDAMYWYRQDPGQGLRLIYYSQIVNDFQKGDIAEGYSVSREKKESFPLTVTSAQKNPTAFYLCASSGLAGVDGELFFGEGSRLTVL.

The rearrangement links TRBV11-3 to TRBJ2-1; D possibly corresponds to TRBD1 (6 bases). Per germline, CDR1 SGHNT and CDR2 YENEEA. V lost 8 bases, J lost 1 base, and 12 bases lay in between. The CDR3 length is 14 residues. CDR3 bases: TGTGCCAGCGCTAAAGGGGGATCCTACAATGAGCAGTTCTTC. Translated, it gives CASAKGGSYNEQFF. The full variable domain, its missing parts supplied by reference TRBV11-3 and TRBJ2-1, is EAGVVQSPRYKIIEKKQPVAFWCNPISGHNTLYWYLQNLGQGPELLIRYENEEAVDDSQLPKDRFSAERLKGVDSTLKIQPAELGDSAVYLCASAKGGSYNEQFFGPGTRLTVL.

This chain links TRBV7-8 with TRBJ2-1; TRBD2 agrees at 13 bases. V was pared by 1 base and J by 9 bases, with 12 bases of the junction left unmatched. CDR1 and CDR2 from the germline V gene are SGHVS and FQNEAQ. The CDR3 covers 18 residues. CDR3 in amino acids: CASSLEVLAGGPNGEQFF. In nucleotides, the CDR3 is TGTGCCAGCAGCTTAGAGGTACTAGCGGGAGGGCCTAATGGTGAGCAGTTCTTC.

V gene TRBV6-5 combines with J gene TRBJ2-7, with 12 positions matching TRBD2. Unmatched junction bases numbered 9, after V lost 6 bases and J lost 6 bases. Germline V gene lookup returns CDR1 MNHEY and CDR2 SVGAGI. The CDR3 is made up of 15 amino acids. CDR3 residues: CASRPTSGGPGEQYF. As DNA, the CDR3 is TGTGCCAGCAGGCCAACTAGCGGGGGGCCTGGCGAGCAGTACTTC.

The chain combines TRBV28 with TRBJ1-5; possibly TRBD1 for D (5 bases). Germline CDR1 MDHEN, CDR2 SYDVKM. Trimming shortened V by 5 bases and J by 2 bases, and 19 bases separated the two germline ends. The CDR3 is made up of 17 amino acids. CDR3 in DNA: TGTGCCAGCAGTGAAAATCTCGGGGGTGCGGGCAATCAGCCCCAGCATTTT. This gives the protein CASSENLGGAGNQPQHF.

This clone was recorded once. The V call is TRBV19, the J call TRBJ2-1; 7 positions agree with TRBD2. Per the germline V gene, CDR1 is LNHDA and CDR2 is SQIVND (reference sequence). CDR3 length: 15 residues. The ends lost 2 bases at V and 3 bases at J; junction bases unmatched: 4. In DNA, the CDR3 is TGTGCCAGTAGTATACGCGCGGGAGTCTACAATGAGCAGTTCTTC. Its protein is CASSIRAGVYNEQFF.

The chain joins TRBV7-3 to TRBJ2-1, with 9 bases fitting TRBD2. The CDR3 totals 13 residues. In germline, CDR1 is SGHTA, CDR2 FQGTGA. The CDR3 DNA reads as TGTGCATCCGGGACTAGCCCCAACCATGAGCAGTTCTTC. Translation: CASGTSPNHEQFF.

The J gene is TRBJ2-7, the V gene TRBV9; 7 bases map to TRBD2. With 3 bases clipped from V and 0 bases from J, the junction kept 6 bases outside the gene matches. Germline V gene data show CDR1 as SGDLS and CDR2 as YYNGEE. CDR3 length equals 15 residues. Here the CDR3 reads CASSAGLTNSYEQYF. The CDR3 DNA reads as TGTGCCAGCAGCGCGGGACTAACAAACTCCTACGAGCAGTACTTC.

The DNA of the CDR3 is TGCAGTGCTGAGTCCCCCGGGGAGCTGTTTTTT. This codes for CSAESPGELFF. The chain links TRBV20-1 to TRBJ2-2; unclear D gene. This CDR3 has 11 amino acids. Trimming left V 5 bases short and J 6 bases short, with 7 bases between. CDR1 is DFQATT and CDR2 is SNEGSKA in the germline V gene (reference sequence).